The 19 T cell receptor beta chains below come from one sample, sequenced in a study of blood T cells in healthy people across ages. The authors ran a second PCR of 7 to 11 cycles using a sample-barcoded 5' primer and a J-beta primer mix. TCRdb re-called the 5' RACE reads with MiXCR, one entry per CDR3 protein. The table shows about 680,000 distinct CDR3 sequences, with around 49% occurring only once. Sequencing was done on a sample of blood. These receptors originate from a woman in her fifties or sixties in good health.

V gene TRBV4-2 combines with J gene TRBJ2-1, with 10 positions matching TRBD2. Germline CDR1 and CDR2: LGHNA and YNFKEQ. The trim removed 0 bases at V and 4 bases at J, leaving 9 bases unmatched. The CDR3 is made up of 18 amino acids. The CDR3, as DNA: TGTGCCAGCAGCCAAGAGGCTAGCGGGAGTACCCGGTACAATGAGCAGTTCTTC. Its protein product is CASSQEASGSTRYNEQFF.

Here the CDR3 reads CASRGQNNQPQHF. The CDR3 bases are TGTGCCAGCAGGGGACAGAACAATCAGCCCCAGCATTTT. The chain is built from TRBV25-1 and TRBJ1-5; TRBD1 agrees at 7 bases. The germline V gene encodes CDR1 MGHDK and CDR2 SYGVNS. The junction had 2 bases not matched to a gene; V was cut back by 6 bases and J by 3 bases. The CDR3 extends over 13 amino acids.

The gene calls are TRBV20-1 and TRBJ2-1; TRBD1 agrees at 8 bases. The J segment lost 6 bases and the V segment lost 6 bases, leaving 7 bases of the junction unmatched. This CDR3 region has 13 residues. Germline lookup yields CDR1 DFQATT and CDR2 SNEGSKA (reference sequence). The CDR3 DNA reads TGCAGTGCCCCGACAGGGGATCGCAATGAGCAGTTCTTC. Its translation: CSAPTGDRNEQFF.

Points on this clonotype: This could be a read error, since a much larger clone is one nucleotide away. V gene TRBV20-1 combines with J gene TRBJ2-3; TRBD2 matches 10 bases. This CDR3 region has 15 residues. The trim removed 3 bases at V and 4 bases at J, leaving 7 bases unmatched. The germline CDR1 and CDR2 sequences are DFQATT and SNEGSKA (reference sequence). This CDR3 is CSARDSGRLADTQYF. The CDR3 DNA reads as TGCAGTGCTAGGGATAGCGGGAGGTTAGCAGATACGCAGTATTTT.

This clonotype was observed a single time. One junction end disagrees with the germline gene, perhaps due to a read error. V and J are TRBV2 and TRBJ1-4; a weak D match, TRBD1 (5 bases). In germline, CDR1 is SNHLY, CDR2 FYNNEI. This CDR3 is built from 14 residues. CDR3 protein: CASRGTTTNEELFF. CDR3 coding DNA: TGTGCCAGCAGGGGGACCACAACTAATGAAGAACTGTTTTTT.

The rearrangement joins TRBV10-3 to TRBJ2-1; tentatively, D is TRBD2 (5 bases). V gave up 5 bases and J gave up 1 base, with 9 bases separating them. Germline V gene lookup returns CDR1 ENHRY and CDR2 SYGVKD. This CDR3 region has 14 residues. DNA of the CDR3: TGTGCCATCAGTTCGGACTGGTCCTACAATGAGCAGTTCTTC. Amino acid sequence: CAISSDWSYNEQFF.

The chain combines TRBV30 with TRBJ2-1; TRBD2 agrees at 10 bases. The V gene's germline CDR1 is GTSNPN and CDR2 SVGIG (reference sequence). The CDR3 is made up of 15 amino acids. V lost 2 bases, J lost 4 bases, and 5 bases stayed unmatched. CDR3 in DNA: TGTGCCTGGAGTACTGGACTAGCGGTTTACAATGAGCAGTTCTTC. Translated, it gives CAWSTGLAVYNEQFF. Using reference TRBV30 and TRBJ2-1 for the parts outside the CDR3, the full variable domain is SQTIHQWPATLVQPVGSPLSLECTVEGTSNPNLYWYRQAAGRGLQLLFYSVGIGQISSEVPQNLSASRPQDRQFILSSKKLLLSDSGFYLCAWSTGLAVYNEQFFGPGTRLTVL.

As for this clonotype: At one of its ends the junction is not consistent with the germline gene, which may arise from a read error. CDR3 protein: CAGSSTSDGGYGYTF. Here the CDR3 DNA reads TGTGCCGGCAGCTCCACATCCGACGGCGGCTATGGCTACACCTTC. This chain links TRBV11-2 with TRBJ1-2; the D is unclear. Germline V gene lookup returns CDR1 SGHAT and CDR2 FQNNGV. The CDR3 has 15 residues.

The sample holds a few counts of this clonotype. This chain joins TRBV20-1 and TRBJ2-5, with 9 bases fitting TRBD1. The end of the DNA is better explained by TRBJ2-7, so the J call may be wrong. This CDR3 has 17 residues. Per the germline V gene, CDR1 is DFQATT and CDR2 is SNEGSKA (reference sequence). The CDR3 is CSARERPGTGLWNEQYF. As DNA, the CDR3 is TGCAGTGCTAGAGAAAGGCCCGGGACAGGGCTGTGGAACGAGCAGTACTTC.

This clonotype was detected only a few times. The CDR3 DNA reads TGTGCCACCAGCAGAGATTTTCCAGGGGGCTACGAGCAGTACTTC. Residues: CATSRDFPGGYEQYF. The rearrangement uses TRBV15 and TRBJ2-7, with 7 bases identical to TRBD1. Germline V gene data show CDR1 as LNHNV and CDR2 as YYDKDF (reference sequence). Unmatched junction bases numbered 5, after V lost 0 bases and J lost 3 bases. This CDR3 spans 15 amino acids.

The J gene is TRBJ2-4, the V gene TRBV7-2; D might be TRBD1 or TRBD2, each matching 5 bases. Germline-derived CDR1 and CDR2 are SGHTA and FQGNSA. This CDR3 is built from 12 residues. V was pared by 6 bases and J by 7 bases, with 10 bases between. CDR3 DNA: TGTGCCAGCAGTTTGGGGACGAACATTCAGTACTTC. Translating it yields CASSLGTNIQYF. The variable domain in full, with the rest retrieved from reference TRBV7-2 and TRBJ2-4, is GAGVSQSPSNKVTEKGKDVELRCDPISGHTALYWYRQSLGQGLEFLIYFQGNSAPDKSGLPSDRFSAERTGGSVSTLTIQRTQQEDSAVYLCASSLGTNIQYFGAGTRLSVL.

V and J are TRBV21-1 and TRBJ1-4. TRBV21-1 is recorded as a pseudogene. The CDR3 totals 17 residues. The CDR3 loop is CASSKIPGQTTNEKLFF. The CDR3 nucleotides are TGTGCCAGCAGCAAAATTCCAGGCCAGACAACTAATGAAAAACTGTTTTTT.

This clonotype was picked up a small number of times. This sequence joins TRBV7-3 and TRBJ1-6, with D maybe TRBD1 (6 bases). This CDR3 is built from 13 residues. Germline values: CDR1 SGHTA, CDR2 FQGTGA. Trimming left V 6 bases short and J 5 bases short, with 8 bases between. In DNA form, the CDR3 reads TGTGCCAGCAGTAGGGGGGATAATTCACCCCTCCACTTT. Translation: CASSRGDNSPLHF.

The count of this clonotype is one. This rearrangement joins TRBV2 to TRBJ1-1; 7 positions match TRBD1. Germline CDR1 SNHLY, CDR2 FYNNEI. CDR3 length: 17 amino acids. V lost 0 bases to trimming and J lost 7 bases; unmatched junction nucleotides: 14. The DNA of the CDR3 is TGTGCCAGCAGTGAAGCGCTTGAGGGACAGAAGTCAATTGAAGCTTTCTTT. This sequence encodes CASSEALEGQKSIEAFF.

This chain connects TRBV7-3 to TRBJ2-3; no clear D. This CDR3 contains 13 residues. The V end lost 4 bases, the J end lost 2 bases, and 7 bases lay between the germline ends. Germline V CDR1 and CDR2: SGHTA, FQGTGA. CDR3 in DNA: TGTGCCAGCAGCTGGGCTGTCACAGATACGCAGTATTTT. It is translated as CASSWAVTDTQYF.

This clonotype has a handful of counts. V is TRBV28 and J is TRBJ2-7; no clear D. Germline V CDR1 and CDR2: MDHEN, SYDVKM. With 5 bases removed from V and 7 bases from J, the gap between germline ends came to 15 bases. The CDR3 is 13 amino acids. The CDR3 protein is CASSPSGLREQYF. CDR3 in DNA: TGTGCCAGCAGTCCCTCCGGGCTCCGAGAGCAGTACTTC.

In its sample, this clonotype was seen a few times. The DNA of the CDR3 is TGCGCCAGCAGCCAAGCGGACAGGGGGCTATTCTATGGCTACACCTTC. Residues: CASSQADRGLFYGYTF. The chain recombines TRBV4-3 with TRBJ1-2, with 11 bases matching TRBD1. The length of the CDR3 is 16 residues. From germline, CDR1 is LGHNA and CDR2 YSLEER. V gave up 1 base and J gave up 4 bases; unmatched junction bases: 5.

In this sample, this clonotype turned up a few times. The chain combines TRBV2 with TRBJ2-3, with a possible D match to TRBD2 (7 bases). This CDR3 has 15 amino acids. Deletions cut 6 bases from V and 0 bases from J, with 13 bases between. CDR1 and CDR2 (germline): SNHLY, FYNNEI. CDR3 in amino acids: CASSRGALSTDTQYF. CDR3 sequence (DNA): TGTGCCAGCAGCCGGGGGGCCCTAAGCACAGATACGCAGTATTTT. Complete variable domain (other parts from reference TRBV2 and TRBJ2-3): EPEVTQTPSHQVTQMGQEVILRCVPISNHLYFYWYRQILGQKVEFLVSFYNNEISEKSEIFDDQFSVERPDGSNFTLKIRSTKLEDSAMYFCASSRGALSTDTQYFGPGTRLTVL.

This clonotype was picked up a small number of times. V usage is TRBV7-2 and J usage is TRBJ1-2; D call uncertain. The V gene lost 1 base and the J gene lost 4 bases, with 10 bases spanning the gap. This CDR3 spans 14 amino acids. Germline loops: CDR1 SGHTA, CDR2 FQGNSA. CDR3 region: CASSLGSLIYGYTF. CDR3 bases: TGTGCCAGCAGCTTAGGTTCCTTGATCTATGGCTACACCTTC.